The sequence of this TCR beta chain was determined in a study of blood T cell repertoires in COVID-19. Study summary: Donors in the United States, Italy and Spain gave samples during acute or convalescent COVID-19. T cells, B-cell-depleted T cells, or PBMCs provided the cDNA or gDNA that served as material.

V lost 0 bases and J lost 6, with 11 bases in between. Germline V lookup: CDR1 ENHRY, CDR2 SYGVKD. The CDR3 is 15 residues long. The study drew participants aged about 18 to 89 years from 20 to 30 US areas. Two negative PCRs, clearance, or symptom resolution were required of recovered Cohort 3 donors. Data came from immunoSEQ multiplex PCR; TCRdb stores just in-frame clones and leaves some out. In the table there are hundreds of thousands of clones, around 84% of which are singletons. The chain recombines TRBV10-3 with TRBJ2-2; D is possibly TRBD2 (5 bases). This sequence originates from a man aged 40-49 years who had recovered from COVID-19. Sequences were obtained from PBMCs or T cells enriched from blood (not recorded which). The chain's CDR3 is CAISESSGNAGELFF. DNA for the CDR3: TGTGCCATCAGTGAGTCTTCGGGGAATGCCGGGGAGCTGTTTTTT.